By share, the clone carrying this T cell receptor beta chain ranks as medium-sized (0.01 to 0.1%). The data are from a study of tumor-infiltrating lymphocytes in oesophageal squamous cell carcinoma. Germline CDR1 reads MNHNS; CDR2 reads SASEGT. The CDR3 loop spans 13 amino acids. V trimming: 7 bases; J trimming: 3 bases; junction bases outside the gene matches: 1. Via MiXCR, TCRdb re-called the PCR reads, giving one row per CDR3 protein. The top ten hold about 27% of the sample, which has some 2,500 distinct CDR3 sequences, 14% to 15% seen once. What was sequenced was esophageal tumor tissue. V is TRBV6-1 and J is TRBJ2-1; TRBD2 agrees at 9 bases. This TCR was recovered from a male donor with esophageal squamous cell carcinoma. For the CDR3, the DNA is TGTGCCAGCAATAGCGGGGGCTACAATGAGCAGTTCTTC. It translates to CASNSGGYNEQFF.